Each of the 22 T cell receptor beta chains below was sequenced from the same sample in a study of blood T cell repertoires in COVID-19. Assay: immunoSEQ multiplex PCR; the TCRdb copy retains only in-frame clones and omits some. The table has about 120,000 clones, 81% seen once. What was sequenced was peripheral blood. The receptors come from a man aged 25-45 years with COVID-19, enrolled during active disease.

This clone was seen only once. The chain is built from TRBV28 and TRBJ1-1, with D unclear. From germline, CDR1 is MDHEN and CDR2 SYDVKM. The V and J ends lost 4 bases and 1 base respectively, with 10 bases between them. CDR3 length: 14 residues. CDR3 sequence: CASSWFRPNTEAFF. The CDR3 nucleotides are TGTGCCAGCAGTTGGTTCAGGCCGAACACTGAAGCTTTCTTT. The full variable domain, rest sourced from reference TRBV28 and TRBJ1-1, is DVKVTQSSRYLVKRTGEKVFLECVQDMDHENMFWYRQDPGLGLRLIYFSYDVKMKEKGDIPEGYSVSREKKERFSLILESASTNQTSMYLCASSWFRPNTEAFFGQGTRLTVV.

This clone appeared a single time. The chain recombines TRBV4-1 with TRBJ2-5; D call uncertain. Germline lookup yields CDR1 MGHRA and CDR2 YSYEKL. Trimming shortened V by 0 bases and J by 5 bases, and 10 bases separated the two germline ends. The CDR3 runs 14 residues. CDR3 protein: CASSQERPTETQYF. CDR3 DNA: TGCGCCAGCAGCCAAGAGAGGCCTACTGAGACCCAGTACTTC.

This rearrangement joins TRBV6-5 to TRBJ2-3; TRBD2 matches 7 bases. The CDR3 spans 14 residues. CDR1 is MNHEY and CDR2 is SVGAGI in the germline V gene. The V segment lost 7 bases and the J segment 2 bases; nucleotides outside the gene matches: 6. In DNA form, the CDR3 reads TGTGCCAGCAAGGCTAGCGGTTACACAGATACGCAGTATTTT. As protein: CASKASGYTDTQYF.

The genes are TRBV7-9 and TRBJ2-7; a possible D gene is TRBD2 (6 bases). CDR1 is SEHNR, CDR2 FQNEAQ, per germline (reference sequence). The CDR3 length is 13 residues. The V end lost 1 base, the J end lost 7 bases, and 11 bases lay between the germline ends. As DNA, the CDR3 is TGTGCCAGCAGCTTAGACGTCGGGACTGAGCAGTACTTC. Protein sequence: CASSLDVGTEQYF. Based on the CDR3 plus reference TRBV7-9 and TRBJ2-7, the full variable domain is DTGVSQNPRHKITKRGQNVTFRCDPISEHNRLYWYRQTLGQGPEFLTYFQNEAQLEKSRLLSDRFSAERPKGSFSTLEIQRTEQGDSAMYLCASSLDVGTEQYFGPGTRLTVT.

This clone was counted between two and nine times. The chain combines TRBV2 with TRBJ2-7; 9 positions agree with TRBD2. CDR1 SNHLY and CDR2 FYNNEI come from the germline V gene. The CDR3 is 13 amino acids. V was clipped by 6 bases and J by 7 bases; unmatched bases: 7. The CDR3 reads CASRYSGRGEQYF. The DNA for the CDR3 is TGTGCCAGCAGGTATAGCGGGAGAGGGGAGCAGTACTTC.

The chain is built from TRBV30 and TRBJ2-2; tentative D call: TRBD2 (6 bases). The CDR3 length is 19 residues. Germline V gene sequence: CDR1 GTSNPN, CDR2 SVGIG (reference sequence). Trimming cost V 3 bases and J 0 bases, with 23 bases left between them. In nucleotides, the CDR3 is TGTGCCTGGAGACCCGGGGGACTTAGGCTAGGCCCGAACACCGGGGAGCTGTTTTTT. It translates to CAWRPGGLRLGPNTGELFF. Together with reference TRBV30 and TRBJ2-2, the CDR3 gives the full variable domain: SQTIHQWPATLVQPVGSPLSLECTVEGTSNPNLYWYRQAAGRGLQLLFYSVGIGQISSEVPQNLSASRPQDRQFILSSKKLLLSDSGFYLCAWRPGGLRLGPNTGELFFGEGSRLTVL.

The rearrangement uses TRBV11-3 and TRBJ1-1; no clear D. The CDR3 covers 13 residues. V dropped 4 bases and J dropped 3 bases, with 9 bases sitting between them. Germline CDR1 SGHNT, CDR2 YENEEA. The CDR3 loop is CASSSQRDTEAFF. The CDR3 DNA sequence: TGTGCCAGCAGCTCGCAGAGGGACACTGAAGCTTTCTTT.

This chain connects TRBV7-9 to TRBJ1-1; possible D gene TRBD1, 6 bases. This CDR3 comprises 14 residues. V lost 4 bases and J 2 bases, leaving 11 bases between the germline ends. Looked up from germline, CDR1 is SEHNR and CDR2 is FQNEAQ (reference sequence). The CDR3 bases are TGTGCCAGCAGCTGGGACAATCTCAACACTGAAGCTTTCTTT. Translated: CASSWDNLNTEAFF.

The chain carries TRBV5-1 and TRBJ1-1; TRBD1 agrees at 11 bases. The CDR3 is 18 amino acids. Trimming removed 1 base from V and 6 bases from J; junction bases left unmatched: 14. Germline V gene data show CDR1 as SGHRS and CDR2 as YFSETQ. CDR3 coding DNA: TGCGCCAGCAGCTTGTTCCAGGACAGGGGGCTGGTACTCGCTGAAGCTTTCTTT. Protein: CASSLFQDRGLVLAEAFF.

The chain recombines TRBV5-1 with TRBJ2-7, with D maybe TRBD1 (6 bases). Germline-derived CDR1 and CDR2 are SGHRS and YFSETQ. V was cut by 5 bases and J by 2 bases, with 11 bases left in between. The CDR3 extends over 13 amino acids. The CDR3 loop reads CASRPWTAYEQYF. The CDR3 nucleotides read TGCGCCAGCAGGCCTTGGACAGCCTACGAGCAGTACTTC.

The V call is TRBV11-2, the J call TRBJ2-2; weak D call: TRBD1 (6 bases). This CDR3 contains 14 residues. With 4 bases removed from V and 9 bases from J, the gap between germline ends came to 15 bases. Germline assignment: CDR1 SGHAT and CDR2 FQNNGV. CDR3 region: CASSSLGGSWELFF. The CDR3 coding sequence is TGTGCCAGCAGCTCCTTAGGGGGAAGTTGGGAGCTGTTTTTT. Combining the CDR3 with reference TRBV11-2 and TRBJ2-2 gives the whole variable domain EAGVAQSPRYKIIEKRQSVAFWCNPISGHATLYWYQQILGQGPKLLIQFQNNGVVDDSQLPKDRFSAERLKGVDSTLKIQPAKLEDSAVYLCASSSLGGSWELFFGEGSRLTVL.

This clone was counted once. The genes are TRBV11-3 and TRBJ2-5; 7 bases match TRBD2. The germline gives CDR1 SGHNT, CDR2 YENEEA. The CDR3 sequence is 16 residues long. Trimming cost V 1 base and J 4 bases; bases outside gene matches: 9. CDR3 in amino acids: CASSLGGGGRLETQYF. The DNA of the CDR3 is TGTGCCAGCAGCTTAGGTGGCGGCGGGAGACTAGAGACCCAGTACTTC.

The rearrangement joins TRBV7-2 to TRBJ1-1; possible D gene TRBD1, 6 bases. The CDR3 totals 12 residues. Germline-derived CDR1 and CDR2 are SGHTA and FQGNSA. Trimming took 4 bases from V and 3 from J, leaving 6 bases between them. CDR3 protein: CASSWTDTEAFF. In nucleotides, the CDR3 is TGTGCCAGCAGCTGGACAGACACTGAAGCTTTCTTT.

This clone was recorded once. The chain's CDR3 is CASSPGTSWSDTQYF. CDR3 in DNA: TGTGCCAGCAGCCCCGGGACTAGTTGGTCAGATACGCAGTATTTT. The gene calls are TRBV11-2 and TRBJ2-3, with 8 bases fitting TRBD2. CDR3 length equals 15 residues. CDR1 is SGHAT, CDR2 FQNNGV, per germline. Unmatched junction bases numbered 8, after V lost 5 bases and J lost 4 bases.

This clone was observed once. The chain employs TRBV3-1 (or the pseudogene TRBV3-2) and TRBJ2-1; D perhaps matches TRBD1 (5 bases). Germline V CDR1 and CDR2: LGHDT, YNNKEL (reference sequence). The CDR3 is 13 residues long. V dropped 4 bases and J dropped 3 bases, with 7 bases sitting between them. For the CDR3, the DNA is TGTGCCAGCAGCCCTACAGGCTACAATGAGCAGTTCTTC. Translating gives CASSPTGYNEQFF.

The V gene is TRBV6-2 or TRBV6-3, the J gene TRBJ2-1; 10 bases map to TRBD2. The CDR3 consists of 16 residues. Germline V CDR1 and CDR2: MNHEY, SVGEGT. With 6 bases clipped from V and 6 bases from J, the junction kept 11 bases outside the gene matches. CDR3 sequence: CASSPPTSGVVNEQFF. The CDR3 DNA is TGTGCCAGCAGCCCCCCTACTAGCGGGGTAGTCAATGAGCAGTTCTTC.

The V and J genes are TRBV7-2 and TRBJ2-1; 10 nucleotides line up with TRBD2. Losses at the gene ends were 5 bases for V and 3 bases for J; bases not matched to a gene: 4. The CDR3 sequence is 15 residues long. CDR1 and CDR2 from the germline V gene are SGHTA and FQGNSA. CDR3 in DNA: TGTGCCAGCAGCCCAATAGCGGGAGGCTACAATGAGCAGTTCTTC. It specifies CASSPIAGGYNEQFF.

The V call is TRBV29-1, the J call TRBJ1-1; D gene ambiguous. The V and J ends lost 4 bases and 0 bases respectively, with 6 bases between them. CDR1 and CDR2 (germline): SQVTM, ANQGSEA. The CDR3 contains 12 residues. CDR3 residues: CSVAPMNTEAFF. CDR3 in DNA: TGCAGCGTTGCCCCAATGAACACTGAAGCTTTCTTT.

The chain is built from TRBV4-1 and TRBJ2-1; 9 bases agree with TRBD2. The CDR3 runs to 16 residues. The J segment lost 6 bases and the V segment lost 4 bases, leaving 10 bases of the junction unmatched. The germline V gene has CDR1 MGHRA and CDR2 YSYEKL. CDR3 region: CASSPPGLARFNEQFF. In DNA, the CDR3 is TGCGCCAGCAGCCCCCCGGGACTAGCACGCTTCAATGAGCAGTTCTTC.

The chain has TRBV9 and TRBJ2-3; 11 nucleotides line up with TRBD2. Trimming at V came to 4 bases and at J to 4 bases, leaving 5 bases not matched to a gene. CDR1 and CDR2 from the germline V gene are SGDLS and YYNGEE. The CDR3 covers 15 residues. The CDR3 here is CASSNSGRAADTQYF. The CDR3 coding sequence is TGTGCCAGCAGCAATAGCGGGAGGGCTGCAGATACGCAGTATTTT.

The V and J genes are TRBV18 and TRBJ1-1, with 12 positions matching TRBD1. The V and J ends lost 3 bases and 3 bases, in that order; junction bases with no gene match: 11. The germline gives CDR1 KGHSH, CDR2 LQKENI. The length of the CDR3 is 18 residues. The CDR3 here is CASSPRLGDRGLDTEAFF. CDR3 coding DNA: TGTGCCAGCTCACCTCGACTCGGGGACAGGGGGCTAGACACTGAAGCTTTCTTT.

CDR3 DNA: TGTGCCAGCAGCAGGAACCAGGGGAACACTGAAGCTTTCTTT. As protein: CASSRNQGNTEAFF. The chain uses TRBV7-9 and TRBJ1-1, with TRBD1 as a possible D gene (5 bases). Germline CDR1 and CDR2: SEHNR and FQNEAQ (reference sequence). V lost 5 bases to trimming and J lost 1 base, with 11 bases between them. This CDR3 contains 14 residues. Drawing the rest from reference TRBV7-9 and TRBJ1-1, the complete variable domain is DTGVSQNPRHKITKRGQNVTFRCDPISEHNRLYWYRQTLGQGPEFLTYFQNEAQLEKSRLLSDRFSAERPKGSFSTLEIQRTEQGDSAMYLCASSRNQGNTEAFFGQGTRLTVV.